Given below is one TCR beta chain in context. V dropped 5 bases and J dropped 4 bases, with 15 bases sitting between them. Germline CDR1 is MGHRA and CDR2 is YSYEKL. CDR3 length: 14 residues. The data were obtained in a study of control samples from healthy donors and cancer patients. Data came from immunoSEQ multiplex PCR; TCRdb stores just in-frame clones and leaves some out. The data show more than 85,000 clones, 83% seen once. This clonotype originated in a woman aged 50 to 60 in good health. The rearrangement links TRBV4-1 to TRBJ2-7; possibly TRBD1 or TRBD2 for D (5 bases each). The sequenced sample was blood. The CDR3 DNA reads TGCGCCAGCAGCTTCAGCGGCAGGGTTTACGAGCAGTACTTC. This sequence encodes CASSFSGRVYEQYF.